This T cell receptor beta chain was identified during a study of CD8 T cells in ankylosing spondylitis. Broader study findings: Within ankylosing spondylitis blood, a TCR beta motif made up of under 10 highly homologous variants appeared to be characteristic.

Regarding this clonotype: Its antigen is currently unknown.

V dropped 3 bases and J dropped 7; count of bases not matched to a gene: 10. The CDR3 contains 15 residues. Germline CDR1 and CDR2: SGDLS and YYNGEE. TCRdb reprocessed the 5' RACE reads with MiXCR, giving one entry per CDR3 protein. The table shows around 540,000 distinct CDR3 sequences, with roughly an eighth occurring only once. The receptor was derived from a male donor with ankylosing spondylitis. This rearrangement joins TRBV9 to TRBJ1-2; 9 bases align to TRBD1. Source material: blood, either unsorted or a sorted T cell fraction (not recorded which). The CDR3 loop is CASSATDRGGGGYTF. CDR3 in DNA: TGTGCCAGCAGCGCGACGGACAGGGGAGGGGGTGGCTACACCTTC.